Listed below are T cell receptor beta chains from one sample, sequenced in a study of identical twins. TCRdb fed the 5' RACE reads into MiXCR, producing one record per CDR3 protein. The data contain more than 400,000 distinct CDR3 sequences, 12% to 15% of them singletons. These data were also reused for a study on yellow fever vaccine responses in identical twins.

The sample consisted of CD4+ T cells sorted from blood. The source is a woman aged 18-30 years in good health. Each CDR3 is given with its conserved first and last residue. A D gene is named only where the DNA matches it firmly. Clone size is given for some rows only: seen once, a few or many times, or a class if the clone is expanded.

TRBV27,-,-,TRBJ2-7,TGTGCCAGCAGTTCACGGAGATTGAGCTCCTACGAGCAGTACTTC,CASSSRRLSSYEQYF
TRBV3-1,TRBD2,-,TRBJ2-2,TGTGCCAGCAGCCCCGGACTAGCGGGAGGGCCGAACACCGGGGAGCTGTTTTTT,CASSPGLAGGPNTGELFF
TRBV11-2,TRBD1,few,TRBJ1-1,TGTGCCAGCAGCTACACAGGGGGCAGGTCCACTGAAGCTTTCTTT,CASSYTGGRSTEAFF
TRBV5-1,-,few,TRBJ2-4,TGCGCCAGCAGCGCGCAGAGTGGGGATGTGTCCAAAAACATTCAGTACTTC,CASSAQSGDVSKNIQYF
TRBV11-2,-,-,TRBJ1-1,TGTGCCAGCAGCTTAGTACATGGCCCGACTGGGGCTGAAGCTTTCTTT,CASSLVHGPTGAEAFF
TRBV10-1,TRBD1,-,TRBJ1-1,TGCGCCAGCAGCGCAGGGGGATCGGCGGCTTTCTTT,CASSAGGSAAFF
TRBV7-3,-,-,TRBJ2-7,TGTGCCAGCAGCTTATACGGTAGCGGAGTCCCCTACGAGCAGTACTTC,CASSLYGSGVPYEQYF
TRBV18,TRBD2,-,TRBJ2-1,TGTGCCAGCTCACCGGGACTAGCTCTCTCTGAGCAGTTCTTC,CASSPGLALSEQFF
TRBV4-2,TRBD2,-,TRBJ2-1,TGTGCCAGCAGCCAAGACCCCTCCGGTAGCGGGGTTAGTGAGCAGTTCTTC,CASSQDPSGSGVSEQFF
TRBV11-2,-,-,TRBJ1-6,TGTGCCAGCAGCTTACTCCTATGGGCACCCCTCCACTTT,CASSLLLWAPLHF
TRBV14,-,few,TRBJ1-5,TGTGCCAGCAGCCAGACAGACAATCAGCCCCAGCATTTT,CASSQTDNQPQHF
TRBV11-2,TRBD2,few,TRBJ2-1,TGTGCCAGCACCCAATCCCCCACTAGCGGCCTGGTCTACAATGAGCAGTTCTTC,CASTQSPTSGLVYNEQFF
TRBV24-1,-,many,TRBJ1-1,TGTGCCACCAGTGATGAACTGAACACTGAAGCTTTCTTT,CATSDELNTEAFF
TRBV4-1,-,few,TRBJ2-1,TGCGCCAGCAGCCAGCTCCGGGCAGACAATGAGCAGTTCTTC,CASSQLRADNEQFF
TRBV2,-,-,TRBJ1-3,TGTGCCAGCAGGTCCGGGGGGGCTCCGGGAGACACCATATATTTT,CASRSGGAPGDTIYF
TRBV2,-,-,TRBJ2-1,TGTGCCAGCAGTGTGGAGGCGGGCAATGAGCAGTTCTTC,CASSVEAGNEQFF
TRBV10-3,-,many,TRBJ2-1,TGTGCCACCAGGACCGGGACGGCTGCAGATGAGCAGTTCTTC,CATRTGTAADEQFF
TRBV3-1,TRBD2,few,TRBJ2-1,TGTGCCAGCAGCCAAGAAGTGGGACTAGCACCGAATGAGCAGTTCTTC,CASSQEVGLAPNEQFF
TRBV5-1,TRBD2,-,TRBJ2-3,TGCGCCAGCAGCAAGACTAGCGGGAGTACGACAGATACGCAGTATTTT,CASSKTSGSTTDTQYF
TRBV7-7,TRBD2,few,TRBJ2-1,TGTGCCAGCAGCTTAGCGGCTAGCGGGGGACCGGGCGATGAGCAGTTCTTC,CASSLAASGGPGDEQFF
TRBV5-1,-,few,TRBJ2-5,TGCGCCAGCAGCTCTGGGGGGTCAGAAGAGACCCAGTACTTC,CASSSGGSEETQYF
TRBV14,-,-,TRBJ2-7,TGTGCCAGCAGCCAAGAGTTCCAGTGGGGGACCTACGAGCAGTACTTC,CASSQEFQWGTYEQYF
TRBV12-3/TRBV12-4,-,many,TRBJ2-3,TGTGCCAGCAGTTCCATCCGAGGAGATACGCAGTATTTT,CASSSIRGDTQYF
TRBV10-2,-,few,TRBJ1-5,TGCGCCAGCAGTGATCCTGTGGGGAGCAATCAGCCCCAGCATTTT,CASSDPVGSNQPQHF
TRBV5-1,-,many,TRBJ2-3,TGCGCCAGCAGCGGCGCGGATACGCAGTATTTT,CASSGADTQYF
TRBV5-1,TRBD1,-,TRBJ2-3,TGCGCCAGCAGCTTGGGCAGGGGGCTATCTAGCACAGATACGCAGTATTTT,CASSLGRGLSSTDTQYF
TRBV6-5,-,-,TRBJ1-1,TGTGCCAGCAGTTCTCGGACAACGAACACTGAAGCTTTCTTT,CASSSRTTNTEAFF
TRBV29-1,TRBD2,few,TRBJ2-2,TGCAGCGTGAGGGGGCTAGCGGGAGACAGTACCGGGGAGCTGTTTTTT,CSVRGLAGDSTGELFF